This TCR beta chain was sequenced in a study of siplizumab effects on memory and regulatory T cells. Regarding the study as a whole: Naive T cells, seemingly more diverse than memory cells, seemed major alloresponse contributors.

The germline gives CDR1 SNHLY, CDR2 FYNNEI. V was shortened by 4 bases and J by 0 bases, with 7 bases between the two germline ends. This CDR3 spans 14 amino acids. Turning to this clone: Its antigen is unknown.

The table came from immunoSEQ multiplex PCR; TCRdb's copy has only in-frame clones and leaves some out. The data contain roughly 110,000 clones, around 93% of them seen just once; the ten biggest clones take up around 0.15%. The sequence derives from a human donor in good health. The material sequenced was non-Treg CD4+ T cells sorted from blood. The chain links TRBV2 to TRBJ1-3, with no clear D. CDR3 bases: TGTGCCAGCAGTGCAGAAAGCTCTGGAAACACCATATATTTT. Its translation is CASSAESSGNTIYF.